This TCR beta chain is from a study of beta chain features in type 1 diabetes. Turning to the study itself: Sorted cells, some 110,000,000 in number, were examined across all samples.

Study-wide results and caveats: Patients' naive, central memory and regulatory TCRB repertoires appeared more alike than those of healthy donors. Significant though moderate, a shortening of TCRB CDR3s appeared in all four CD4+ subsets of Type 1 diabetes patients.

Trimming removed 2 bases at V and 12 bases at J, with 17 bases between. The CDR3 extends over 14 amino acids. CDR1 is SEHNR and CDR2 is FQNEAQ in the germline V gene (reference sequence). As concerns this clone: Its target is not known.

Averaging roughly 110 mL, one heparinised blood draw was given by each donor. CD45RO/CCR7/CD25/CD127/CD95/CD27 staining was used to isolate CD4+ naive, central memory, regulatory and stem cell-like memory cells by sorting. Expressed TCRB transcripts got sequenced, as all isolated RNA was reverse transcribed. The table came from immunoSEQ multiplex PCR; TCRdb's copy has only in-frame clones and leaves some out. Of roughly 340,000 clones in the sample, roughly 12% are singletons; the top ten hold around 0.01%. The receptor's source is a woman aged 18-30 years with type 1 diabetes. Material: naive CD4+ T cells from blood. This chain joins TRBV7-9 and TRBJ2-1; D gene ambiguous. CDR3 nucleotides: TGTGCCAGCAGCTTACGTTACGCAGAAGTTTCGCAGTTCTTC. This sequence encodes CASSLRYAEVSQFF. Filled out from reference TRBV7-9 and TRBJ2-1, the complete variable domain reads DTGVSQNPRHKITKRGQNVTFRCDPISEHNRLYWYRQTLGQGPEFLTYFQNEAQLEKSRLLSDRFSAERPKGSFSTLEIQRTEQGDSAMYLCASSLRYAEVSQFFGPGTRLTVL.